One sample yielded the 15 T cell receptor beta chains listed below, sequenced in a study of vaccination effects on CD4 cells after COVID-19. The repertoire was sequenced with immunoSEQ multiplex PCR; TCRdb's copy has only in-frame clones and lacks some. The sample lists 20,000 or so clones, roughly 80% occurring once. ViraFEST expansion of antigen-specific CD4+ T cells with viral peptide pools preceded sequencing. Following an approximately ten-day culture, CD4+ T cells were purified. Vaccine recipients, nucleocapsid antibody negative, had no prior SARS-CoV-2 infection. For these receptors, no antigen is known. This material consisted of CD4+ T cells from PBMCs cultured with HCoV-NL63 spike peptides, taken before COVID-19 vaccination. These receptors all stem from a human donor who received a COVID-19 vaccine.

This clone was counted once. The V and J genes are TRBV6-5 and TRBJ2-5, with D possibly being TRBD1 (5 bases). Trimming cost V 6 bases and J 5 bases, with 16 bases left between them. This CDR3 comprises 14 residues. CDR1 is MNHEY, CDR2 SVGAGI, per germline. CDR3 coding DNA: TGTGCCAGCAGCCAGATACAGGTCGGGGAGACCCAGTACTTC. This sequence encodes CASSQIQVGETQYF.

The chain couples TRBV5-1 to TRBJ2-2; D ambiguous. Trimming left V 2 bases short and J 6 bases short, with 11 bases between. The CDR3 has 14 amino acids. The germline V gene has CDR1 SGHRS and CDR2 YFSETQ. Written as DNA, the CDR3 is TGCGCCAGCAGCTTAGCGCTAGGTTCCGGGGAGCTGTTTTTT. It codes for CASSLALGSGELFF.

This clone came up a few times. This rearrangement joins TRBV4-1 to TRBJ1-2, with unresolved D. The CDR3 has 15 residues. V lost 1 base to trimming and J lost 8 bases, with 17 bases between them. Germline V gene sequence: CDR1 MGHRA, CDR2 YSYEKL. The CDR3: CASSQVVGFSGGYTF. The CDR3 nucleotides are TGCGCCAGCAGCCAAGTGGTTGGGTTTTCGGGGGGCTACACCTTC.

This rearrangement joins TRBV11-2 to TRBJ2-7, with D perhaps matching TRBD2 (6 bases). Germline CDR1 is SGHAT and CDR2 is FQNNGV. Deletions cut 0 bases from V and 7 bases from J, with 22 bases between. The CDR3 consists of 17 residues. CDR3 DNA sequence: TGTGCCAGCAGCTTAGATGAGGACTACCTTGCCCAAGGGGAGCAGTACTTC. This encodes CASSLDEDYLAQGEQYF.

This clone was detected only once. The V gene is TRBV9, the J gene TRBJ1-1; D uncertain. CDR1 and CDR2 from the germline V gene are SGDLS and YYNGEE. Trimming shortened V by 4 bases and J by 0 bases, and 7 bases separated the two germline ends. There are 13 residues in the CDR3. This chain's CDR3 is CASSTQLNTEAFF. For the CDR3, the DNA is TGTGCCAGCAGCACTCAATTGAACACTGAAGCTTTCTTT. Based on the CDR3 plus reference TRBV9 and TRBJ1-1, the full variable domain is DSGVTQTPKHLITATGQRVTLRCSPRSGDLSVYWYQQSLDQGLQFLIQYYNGEERAKGNILERFSAQQFPDLHSELNLSSLELGDSALYFCASSTQLNTEAFFGQGTRLTVV.

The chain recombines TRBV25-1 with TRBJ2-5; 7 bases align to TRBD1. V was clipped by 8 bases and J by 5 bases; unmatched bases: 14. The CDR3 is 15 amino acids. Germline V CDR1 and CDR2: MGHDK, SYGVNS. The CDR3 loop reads CASSPGDRSPETQYF. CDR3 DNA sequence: TGTGCCAGCTCTCCTGGGGACAGATCACCGGAGACCCAGTACTTC. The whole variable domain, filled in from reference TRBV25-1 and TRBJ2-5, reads EADIYQTPRYLVIGTGKKITLECSQTMGHDKMYWYQQDPGMELHLIHYSYGVNSTEKGDLSSESTVSRIRTEHFPLTLESARPSHTSQYLCASSPGDRSPETQYFGPGTRLLVL.

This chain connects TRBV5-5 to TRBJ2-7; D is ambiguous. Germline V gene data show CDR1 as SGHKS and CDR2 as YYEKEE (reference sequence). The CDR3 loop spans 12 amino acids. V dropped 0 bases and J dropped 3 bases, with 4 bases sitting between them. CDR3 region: CASSLENYEQYF. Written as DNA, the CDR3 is TGTGCCAGCAGCTTGGAGAACTACGAGCAGTACTTC. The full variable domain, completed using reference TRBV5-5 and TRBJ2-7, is DAGVTQSPTHLIKTRGQQVTLRCSPISGHKSVSWYQQVLGQGPQFIFQYYEKEERGRGNFPDRFSARQFPNYSSELNVNALLLGDSALYLCASSLENYEQYFGPGTRLTVT.

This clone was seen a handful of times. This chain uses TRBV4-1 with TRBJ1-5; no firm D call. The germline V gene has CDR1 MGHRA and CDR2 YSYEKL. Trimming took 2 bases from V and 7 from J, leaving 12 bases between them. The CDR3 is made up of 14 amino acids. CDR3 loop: CASSQLGFGQPQHF. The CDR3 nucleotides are TGCGCCAGCAGCCAATTGGGTTTTGGACAGCCCCAGCATTTT.

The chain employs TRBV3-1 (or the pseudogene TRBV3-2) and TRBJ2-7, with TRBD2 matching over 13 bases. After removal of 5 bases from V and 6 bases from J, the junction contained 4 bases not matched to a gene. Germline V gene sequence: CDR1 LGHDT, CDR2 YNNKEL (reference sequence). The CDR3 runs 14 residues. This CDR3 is CASSSGLAGVEQYF. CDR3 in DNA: TGTGCCAGCAGCAGCGGACTAGCGGGGGTCGAGCAGTACTTC.

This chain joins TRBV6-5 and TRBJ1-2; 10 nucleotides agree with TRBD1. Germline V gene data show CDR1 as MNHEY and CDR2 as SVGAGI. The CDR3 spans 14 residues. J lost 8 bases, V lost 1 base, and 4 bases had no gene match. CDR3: CASSYLGQGGGYTF. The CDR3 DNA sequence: TGTGCCAGCAGTTACTTAGGACAGGGGGGAGGCTACACCTTC.

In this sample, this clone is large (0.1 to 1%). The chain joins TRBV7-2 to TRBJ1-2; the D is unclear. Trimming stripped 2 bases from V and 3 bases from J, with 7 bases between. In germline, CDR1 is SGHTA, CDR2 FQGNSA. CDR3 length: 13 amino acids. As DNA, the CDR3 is TGTGCCAGCAGCTTATACATGGACTATGGCTACACCTTC. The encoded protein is CASSLYMDYGYTF.

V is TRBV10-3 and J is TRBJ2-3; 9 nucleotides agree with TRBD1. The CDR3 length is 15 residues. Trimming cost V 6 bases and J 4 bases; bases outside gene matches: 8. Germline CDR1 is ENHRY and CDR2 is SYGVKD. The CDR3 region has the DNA TGTGCCATCAGCGAGGCGGGACAGGGACCAGATACGCAGTATTTT. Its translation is CAISEAGQGPDTQYF.

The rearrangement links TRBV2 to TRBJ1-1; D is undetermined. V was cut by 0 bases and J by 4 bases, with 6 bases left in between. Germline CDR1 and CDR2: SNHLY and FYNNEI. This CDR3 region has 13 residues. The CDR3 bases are TGTGCCAGCAGTGAAGCACCGGGCACTGAAGCTTTCTTT. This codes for CASSEAPGTEAFF.

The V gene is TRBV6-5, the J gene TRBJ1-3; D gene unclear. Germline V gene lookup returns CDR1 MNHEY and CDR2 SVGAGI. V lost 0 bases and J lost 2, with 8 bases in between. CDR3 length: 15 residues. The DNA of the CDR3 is TGTGCCAGCAGTTACTCCGGACTTACTGGAAACACCATATATTTT. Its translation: CASSYSGLTGNTIYF.

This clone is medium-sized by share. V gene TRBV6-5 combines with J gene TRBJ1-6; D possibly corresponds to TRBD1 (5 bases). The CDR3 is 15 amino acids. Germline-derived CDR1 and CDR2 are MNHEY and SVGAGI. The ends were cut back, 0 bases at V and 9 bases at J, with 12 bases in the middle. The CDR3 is CASSYSEGGGSPLHF. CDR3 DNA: TGTGCCAGCAGTTACTCGGAGGGCGGGGGTTCACCCCTCCACTTT.